The 17 T cell receptor beta chains reported below all come from one sample, sequenced in a study of T-cell reconstitution after alpha-beta-depleted transplantation in children. Preparation of the TCRbeta library used unique molecular identifiers. TCRdb analysed the PCR reads with MiXCR anew, one entry per CDR3 protein. The sample has roughly 570,000 distinct CDR3 sequences, 20% to 30% seen once; the top ten hold about a third. Specimen: PBMCs, collected before TCRalphabeta/CD19-depleted stem cell transplant. All receptors derive from a boy under three years old with Wiskott-Aldrich syndrome, due to receive a stem cell transplant.

V and J are TRBV15 and TRBJ2-2; TRBD2 agrees at 11 bases. The CDR3 has 16 residues. With V trimmed by 0 bases and J by 5 bases, 2 bases remained unmatched. Germline V gene sequence: CDR1 LNHNV, CDR2 YYDKDF (reference sequence). The CDR3 DNA sequence: TGTGCCACCAGCAGAGAGAGACTAGCGGGAACCGGGGAGCTGTTTTTT. Encoded protein: CATSRERLAGTGELFF.

This clonotype has only a few counts. V gene TRBV18 combines with J gene TRBJ2-7; no definite D call. Germline assignment: CDR1 KGHSH and CDR2 LQKENI. The CDR3 extends over 14 amino acids. V lost 2 bases and J lost 0, with 8 bases in between. The CDR3 sequence: CASSPDASSYEQYF. CDR3 bases: TGTGCCAGCTCACCAGACGCTAGCTCCTACGAGCAGTACTTC.

This clonotype was picked up a small number of times. This rearrangement joins TRBV27 to TRBJ1-5; 7 nucleotides line up with TRBD1. The CDR3 has 15 amino acids. Losses at the gene ends were 7 bases for V and 5 bases for J; bases not matched to a gene: 11. Germline V gene sequence: CDR1 MNHEY, CDR2 SMNVEV (reference sequence). The chain's CDR3 is CASKSLRGRDQPQHF. The CDR3 nucleotides read TGTGCCAGCAAATCTCTTAGGGGGCGTGATCAGCCCCAGCATTTT.

The sample holds a few counts of this clonotype. This sequence joins TRBV20-1 and TRBJ2-7; TRBD2 matches at 9 bases. The CDR3 is 13 residues long. V dropped 7 bases and J dropped 3; count of bases not matched to a gene: 7. Germline CDR1 reads DFQATT; CDR2 reads SNEGSKA (reference sequence). The CDR3 nucleotides read TGCAGTGTTGGGACTAGCACAAACTACGAGCAGTACTTC. It codes for CSVGTSTNYEQYF.

The table lists this clonotype with many counts. The gene calls are TRBV13 and TRBJ2-7; 10 nucleotides match TRBD1. Looked up from germline, CDR1 is PRHDT and CDR2 is FYEKMQ (reference sequence). This CDR3 comprises 14 residues. V lost 2 bases, J lost 4 bases, and 2 bases stayed unmatched. This CDR3 is CASSLKDRGYEQYF. CDR3 nucleotide sequence: TGTGCCAGCAGCTTAAAGGACAGGGGGTACGAGCAGTACTTC.

The V call is TRBV20-1, the J call TRBJ1-5, with a possible D match to TRBD1 (6 bases). Per the germline V gene, CDR1 is DFQATT and CDR2 is SNEGSKA (reference sequence). The CDR3 has 14 residues. V was clipped by 3 bases and J by 5 bases, with 14 bases between them. CDR3 loop: CSASGGTLDQPQHF. The CDR3 coding sequence is TGCAGTGCTAGTGGCGGGACACTCGATCAGCCCCAGCATTTT.

This clonotype turned up a few times. CDR3 coding DNA: TGTGCCAGCAGTTTCGAGCGGTCGAACACCGGGGAGCTGTTTTTT. Protein: CASSFERSNTGELFF. This chain uses TRBV12-3 or TRBV12-4 with TRBJ2-2, with D tentatively TRBD2 (5 bases). CDR3 size: 15 residues. V lost 3 bases and J 0 bases, leaving 8 bases between the germline ends.

This chain links TRBV29-1 with TRBJ2-2; D gene unclear. V gave up 4 bases and J gave up 0 bases, with 12 bases separating them. The CDR3 loop spans 15 amino acids. The germline CDR1 and CDR2 sequences are SQVTM and ANQGSEA. CDR3 DNA sequence: TGCAGCGTTGTAAGAGGTGGAACGAACACCGGGGAGCTGTTTTTT. It yields the protein CSVVRGGTNTGELFF.

Only a few counts were recorded for this clonotype. The junction departs from the called germline gene at one end, perhaps through a read error. The chain combines TRBV5-1 with TRBJ2-7; TRBD2 agrees at 8 bases. Per the germline V gene, CDR1 is SGHRS and CDR2 is YFSETQ. This CDR3 region has 16 residues. The CDR3 loop reads CASSLVPAGATYEQYF. CDR3 sequence (DNA): TGCGCCAGCAGTTTGGTCCCAGCGGGGGCTACCTACGAGCAGTACTTC.

This clonotype came up a few times. The CDR3 sequence is CATRQGRETQYF. The CDR3 nucleotides are TGTGCCACCAGACAGGGTCGAGAGACCCAGTACTTC. V and J are TRBV11-3 and TRBJ2-5; 7 bases align to TRBD1. After removal of 10 bases from V and 4 bases from J, the junction contained 6 bases not matched to a gene. Germline V gene lookup returns CDR1 SGHNT and CDR2 YENEEA. The CDR3 totals 12 residues.

The rearrangement joins TRBV7-9 to TRBJ1-2, with D perhaps TRBD1 (5 bases). Deletions cut 3 bases from V and 7 bases from J, with 12 bases between. This CDR3 has 13 amino acids. Germline V gene sequence: CDR1 SEHNR, CDR2 FQNEAQ (reference sequence). CDR3 in amino acids: CASSFQGAAGYTF. CDR3 bases: TGTGCCAGCAGCTTCCAGGGTGCCGCTGGCTACACCTTC.

V is TRBV20-1 and J is TRBJ2-7, with 8 bases fitting TRBD2. Germline loops: CDR1 DFQATT, CDR2 SNEGSKA (reference sequence). Losses at the gene ends were 2 bases for V and 4 bases for J; bases not matched to a gene: 4. The CDR3 is 13 residues long. The CDR3 DNA reads TGCAGTGCTAGAAGTAGCGGGGTTTACGAGCAGTACTTC. Its protein is CSARSSGVYEQYF.

The rearrangement links TRBV20-1 to TRBJ2-7; the match to TRBD1 covers 7 bases. Germline V gene sequence: CDR1 DFQATT, CDR2 SNEGSKA (reference sequence). The V segment lost 5 bases and the J segment 0 bases; nucleotides outside the gene matches: 10. The CDR3 has 15 residues. The CDR3 is CSADIPGQSSYEQYF. In nucleotides, the CDR3 is TGCAGTGCTGACATCCCGGGACAGAGCTCCTACGAGCAGTACTTC.

This chain joins TRBV20-1 and TRBJ2-3; TRBD2 aligns across 7 bases. Germline V gene sequence: CDR1 DFQATT, CDR2 SNEGSKA (reference sequence). The CDR3 spans 14 residues. Trimming took 1 base from V and 1 from J; bases not matched to a gene: 2. The CDR3 loop reads CSARGAGGTDTQYF. DNA of the CDR3: TGCAGTGCTAGAGGTGCGGGAGGCACAGATACGCAGTATTTT.

This clonotype was seen more than once but under ten times. The chain carries TRBV28 and TRBJ2-2, with TRBD1 identical over 7 bases. The J segment lost 3 bases and the V segment lost 8 bases, leaving 6 bases of the junction unmatched. CDR1 MDHEN and CDR2 SYDVKM come from the germline V gene. The CDR3 is 14 residues long. The CDR3, as DNA: TGTGCCAGCCGACAGGGAAGTCACACCGGGGAGCTGTTTTTT. Translating it yields CASRQGSHTGELFF. Variable domain in full (rest from reference TRBV28 and TRBJ2-2): DVKVTQSSRYLVKRTGEKVFLECVQDMDHENMFWYRQDPGLGLRLIYFSYDVKMKEKGDIPEGYSVSREKKERFSLILESASTNQTSMYLCASRQGSHTGELFFGEGSRLTVL.

The rearrangement joins TRBV7-2 to TRBJ2-2; TRBD2 is a possible D gene (6 bases). The CDR3 has 17 amino acids. From germline, CDR1 is SGHTA and CDR2 FQGNSA. The V gene lost 5 bases and the J gene lost 4 bases, with 20 bases spanning the gap. CDR3 sequence reads: CASSPWGPGLGTGELFF. The CDR3 DNA reads TGTGCCAGCAGCCCATGGGGCCCGGGACTGGGCACCGGGGAGCTGTTTTTT.

The genes are TRBV11-2 and TRBJ2-1; a possible D gene is TRBD2 (5 bases). Trimming left V 5 bases short and J 4 bases short, with 15 bases between. Germline-derived CDR1 and CDR2 are SGHAT and FQNNGV. The CDR3 totals 15 residues. CDR3 in DNA: TGTGCCAGCAGCCTCACGGCCAGCGGTTACAATGAGCAGTTCTTC. Amino acids: CASSLTASGYNEQFF. The variable domain in full, completed from reference TRBV11-2 and TRBJ2-1, reads EAGVAQSPRYKIIEKRQSVAFWCNPISGHATLYWYQQILGQGPKLLIQFQNNGVVDDSQLPKDRFSAERLKGVDSTLKIQPAKLEDSAVYLCASSLTASGYNEQFFGPGTRLTVL.